The clone carrying this T cell receptor (beta chain) appeared many times. Its antigen is undetermined. This CDR3 is 18 amino acids long. V gave up 1 base and J gave up 2 bases; unmatched junction bases: 8. CDR1 and CDR2 (germline): LGHNA, YNFKEQ. The data belong to a study of blood T cells in healthy people across ages. Study-wide results and caveats: As age increased, TCR beta diversity per million T cells fell in a roughly linear fashion.

A second PCR of 7 to 11 cycles used a sample-barcoded 5' primer and a J-beta primer mix. MiXCR was run by TCRdb on the 5' RACE reads, yielding one entry per CDR3 protein. This sample has about 1.8 million distinct CDR3 sequences, with around half found just once. The clonotype originates from a woman between 35 and 50 years old in good health. The rearrangement joins TRBV4-2 to TRBJ2-7; 13 bases fit TRBD2. Sequenced input: blood. The CDR3 reads CASSQAATSGGTPYEQYF. CDR3 nucleotides: TGTGCCAGCAGCCAAGCGGCGACTAGCGGGGGGACCCCCTACGAGCAGTACTTC.